A single sample is the source of the 13 T cell receptor beta chains below, sequenced in a study of blood T cell repertoires in COVID-19. TCRdb's copy holds only in-frame clones and misses some; the assay was immunoSEQ multiplex PCR. The sample lists just over 300,000 clones, around 86% occurring once. The source material was PBMCs or T cells enriched from blood (not recorded which). Receptors were obtained from a man aged 25-40 years who had recovered from COVID-19.

In its sample, this clone was seen once. This chain links TRBV7-9 with TRBJ1-3, with 7 nucleotides matching TRBD1. CDR1 SEHNR and CDR2 FQNEAQ come from the germline V gene (reference sequence). J gave up 2 bases and V 4 bases, and 5 bases lay outside the gene matches. The CDR3 spans 15 residues. CDR3: CASSSQTGAGNTIYF. The CDR3 coding sequence is TGTGCCAGCAGCTCGCAAACAGGGGCTGGAAACACCATATATTTT.

Concerning this clone itself: The junction shows a germline mismatch at one end, possibly a read error. For the CDR3, the DNA is TGCGCCAGCACCTTGGGGGGGCCCCCTGTTATGAATACGCAGTATTTT. Translating gives CASTLGGPPVMNTQYF. The chain employs TRBV5-1 and TRBJ2-3; weak D call: TRBD2 (7 bases). The CDR3 is 16 residues long. Germline CDR1 and CDR2: SGHRS and YFSETQ.

The chain links TRBV18 to TRBJ2-3; TRBD2 agrees at 10 bases. This CDR3 is 17 amino acids long. Germline loops: CDR1 KGHSH, CDR2 LQKENI. The J segment lost 0 bases and the V segment lost 6 bases, leaving 9 bases of the junction unmatched. The DNA for the CDR3 is TGTGCCAGCTCGCGGGAGGCTAGCGGGGGCAGCACAGATACGCAGTATTTT. Translated, it gives CASSREASGGSTDTQYF.

This chain uses TRBV5-1 with TRBJ1-6, with 10 nucleotides matching TRBD1. Trimming removed 3 bases from V and 7 bases from J; junction bases left unmatched: 10. The CDR3 is 17 residues long. Germline V gene lookup returns CDR1 SGHRS and CDR2 YFSETQ. In DNA, the CDR3 is TGCGCCAGCAGCTCCCCATATAGGACAGGGGGGAATTCACCCCTCCACTTT. Protein product: CASSSPYRTGGNSPLHF.

The gene calls are TRBV5-1 and TRBJ2-2; 8 bases map to TRBD2. This CDR3 contains 16 residues. CDR1 and CDR2 (germline): SGHRS, YFSETQ. V shed 5 bases and J 4 bases; nucleotides not matched to a gene: 10. The CDR3 coding sequence is TGCGCCAGCAGAGGCGGGCTAGCGGGTGGCACCGGGGAGCTGTTTTTT. This encodes CASRGGLAGGTGELFF.

The V and J genes are TRBV30 and TRBJ2-1; D call uncertain. Per germline, CDR1 GTSNPN and CDR2 SVGIG (reference sequence). The CDR3 sequence is 15 residues long. Deletions cut 3 bases from V and 0 bases from J, with 12 bases between. The CDR3 nucleotides are TGTGCCTGGAGGGAGCCCATCAGCTCCTACAATGAGCAGTTCTTC. This translates into CAWREPISSYNEQFF. The whole variable domain, filled in from reference TRBV30 and TRBJ2-1, reads SQTIHQWPATLVQPVGSPLSLECTVEGTSNPNLYWYRQAAGRGLQLLFYSVGIGQISSEVPQNLSASRPQDRQFILSSKKLLLSDSGFYLCAWREPISSYNEQFFGPGTRLTVL.

V gene TRBV7-9 combines with J gene TRBJ1-2; 8 positions match TRBD1. CDR1 and CDR2 from the germline V gene are SEHNR and FQNEAQ (reference sequence). The trim removed 1 base at V and 3 bases at J, leaving 4 bases unmatched. CDR3 size: 15 residues. CDR3 loop: CASSLGAGGDYGYTF. The CDR3 DNA is TGTGCCAGCAGCTTAGGAGCAGGGGGCGACTATGGCTACACCTTC.

The rearrangement joins TRBV6-5 to TRBJ2-3; 8 bases are a match to TRBD2. J lost 6 bases, V lost 4 bases, and 6 bases had no gene match. CDR1 and CDR2 (germline): MNHEY, SVGAGI. CDR3 length: 14 residues. CDR3 sequence (DNA): TGTGCCAGCAGTTCCCCGACTAGCGAGGATACGCAGTATTTT. Amino acids: CASSSPTSEDTQYF.

The chain employs TRBV5-1 and TRBJ2-3; D might be TRBD1 (6 bases). The CDR3 contains 15 residues. Germline CDR1 is SGHRS and CDR2 is YFSETQ. Trimming pared 4 bases from V and 2 bases from J, leaving 14 bases between. CDR3 loop: CASSPPAGATDTQYF. The CDR3 DNA sequence: TGCGCCAGCAGCCCCCCAGCAGGGGCCACAGATACGCAGTATTTT.

This chain connects TRBV11-2 to TRBJ1-1; no definite D call. Germline-derived CDR1 and CDR2 are SGHAT and FQNNGV. The CDR3 is 11 amino acids. V lost 5 bases to trimming and J lost 10 bases, with 11 bases between them. The CDR3 loop is CASSLGYGAFF. The CDR3, as DNA: TGTGCCAGCAGCCTCGGTTATGGAGCTTTCTTT. Combining the CDR3 with reference TRBV11-2 and TRBJ1-1 gives the whole variable domain EAGVAQSPRYKIIEKRQSVAFWCNPISGHATLYWYQQILGQGPKLLIQFQNNGVVDDSQLPKDRFSAERLKGVDSTLKIQPAKLEDSAVYLCASSLGYGAFFGQGTRLTVV.

V is TRBV27 and J is TRBJ2-5, with 7 bases fitting TRBD2. CDR1 is MNHEY and CDR2 is SMNVEV in the germline V gene (reference sequence). With V trimmed by 3 bases and J by 0 bases, 7 bases remained unmatched. This CDR3 has 16 residues. CDR3 sequence reads: CASSLRGLIYQETQYF. CDR3 DNA sequence: TGTGCCAGCAGTTTGCGGGGACTAATTTACCAAGAGACCCAGTACTTC.

This chain connects TRBV12-3 or TRBV12-4 to TRBJ1-1; unclear D gene. The CDR3 totals 13 residues. V was cut by 6 bases and J by 2 bases, with 10 bases left in between. The CDR3 nucleotides read TGTGCCAGCAGGCGAGAACCTAACACTGAAGCTTTCTTT. As protein: CASRREPNTEAFF.

V gene TRBV11-2 combines with J gene TRBJ2-7; D gene unclear. This CDR3 contains 11 residues. The V gene lost 1 base and the J gene lost 6 bases, with 4 bases spanning the gap. Germline loops: CDR1 SGHAT, CDR2 FQNNGV. CDR3 DNA: TGTGCCAGCAGCTTAGTCCGCGAGCAGTACTTC. Amino acid sequence: CASSLVREQYF.